The 27 T cell receptor beta chains reported below all come from one sample, sequenced in a study of tumor-infiltrating lymphocytes in primary liver carcinoma. It was from about 20-30 mg of unsorted bulk tissue that RNA and DNA were co-extracted. The input was 500 ng total RNA; TCR beta cDNA was made from it with a constant-region primer. Amplification in three nested multiplex PCR rounds with slightly modified ARM-PCR gave rise to TCR beta libraries. Forward primers for TRBV1-TRBV30 and a C-beta reverse primer served the first two PCR rounds, at around 9 cycles each. TCRdb re-called the multiplex PCR reads with MiXCR, one entry per CDR3 protein. Among about 200,000 distinct CDR3 sequences listed, around four fifths were seen once. Sequenced material: tumor tissue from primary liver carcinoma. The receptor set was obtained from a man aged 40-49 years with primary liver carcinoma and hepatitis B virus infection.

About this clonotype: Just one base apart from a much larger clone, this may be a read error. The J gene is TRBJ2-1, the V gene TRBV7-3; no clear D. Trimming took 5 bases from V and 11 from J, leaving 10 bases between them. The CDR3 contains 11 residues. Germline CDR1 SGHTA, CDR2 FQGTGA. The CDR3 DNA follows: TGTGCCAGCAGCATCGGATCGCAGCAGTTCTTC. It specifies CASSIGSQQFF.

Of note for this clonotype: The junction shows a germline mismatch at one end, possibly a read error. The J gene is TRBJ2-1, the V gene TRBV29-1; perhaps TRBD2 as D (5 bases). Per germline, CDR1 SQVTM and CDR2 ANQGSEA. This CDR3 is 13 amino acids long. CDR3 region: CSVVWVKSGEQFF. The CDR3 bases are TGCAGCGTTGTCTGGGTCAAGAGCGGTGAGCAGTTCTTT.

This sequence joins TRBV11-1 and TRBJ1-2, with D hard to call. CDR3 length: 12 amino acids. Trimming took 5 bases from V and 10 from J, leaving 14 bases between them. Germline CDR1 reads SGHAT; CDR2 reads FQDESV (reference sequence). Here the CDR3 DNA reads TGTGCCAGCAGCATAGAGCCGAGCGACTACACCTTC. It specifies CASSIEPSDYTF.

The sample holds many counts of this clonotype. The chain links TRBV29-1 to TRBJ2-5, with TRBD2 matching over 7 bases. V lost 1 base, J lost 6 bases, and 2 bases stayed unmatched. Germline-derived CDR1 and CDR2 are SQVTM and ANQGSEA. CDR3 length: 12 amino acids. The CDR3 loop is CSVEGEGKTQYF. The DNA for the CDR3 is TGCAGCGTTGAAGGGGAGGGGAAGACCCAGTACTTC.

With respect to this clonotype: One junction end does not reproduce the germline sequence, and a read error may be involved. The rearrangement links TRBV2 to TRBJ1-1, with D unclear. Germline values: CDR1 SNHLY, CDR2 FYNNEI. The CDR3 contains 15 residues. The CDR3 reads CASGEVGCSDTEAFF. The CDR3, as DNA: TGTGCCAGCGGTGAAGTAGGGTGCAGTGACACTGAAGCTTTCTTT.

About this clonotype: The final CDR3 position lacks the conserved phenylalanine or tryptophan, pointing to a likely read error. No DNA is shown, since the ends of the CDR3 on it are uncertain; the CDR3 is the one TCRdb lists. The chain joins TRBV29-1 to TRBJ1-1; the D segment call TRBD1 is taken from the table without a DNA check. Both ends counted, the CDR3 spans 12 residues. In germline, CDR1 is SQVTM, CDR2 ANQGSEA. CDR3 in amino acids: CSAIGQGTEVFY.

This chain connects TRBV6-6 to TRBJ2-1; 8 nucleotides match TRBD2. Trimming took 6 bases from V and 13 from J; bases not matched to a gene: 17. The germline gives CDR1 MNHNY, CDR2 SVGAGI (reference sequence). The CDR3 contains 15 residues. The CDR3 DNA sequence: TGTGCCAGCAGGACTAACGGGAGGGCCGGGGTTGACCAGTTCTTC. This sequence encodes CASRTNGRAGVDQFF.

Many counts were recorded for this clonotype. J is TRBJ2-2 and V is TRBV12-3 or TRBV12-4; D might be TRBD1 (5 bases). The V gene lost 2 bases and the J gene lost 3 bases, with 13 bases spanning the gap. CDR3 length: 16 residues. The CDR3 DNA reads as TGTGCCAGCAGTTTATTAGTCGCCAGGGACACCGGGGAGCTGTTTTTT. This sequence encodes CASSLLVARDTGELFF.

This clonotype was picked up one time. One end of the junction fails to match germline, which may point to a read error. The chain employs TRBV5-4 and TRBJ1-5; the D is unclear. The CDR3 extends over 14 amino acids. CDR1 is SGHNT, CDR2 YYREEE, per germline (reference sequence). CDR3 sequence reads: CTSSLVTNDQPQHF. The CDR3 DNA is TGTACCAGCAGCTTGGTGACTAATGATCAGCCCCAACATTTT.

This clonotype was recorded many times. V usage is TRBV7-9 and J usage is TRBJ1-1; D remains unclear. The CDR3 runs 11 residues. With 5 bases removed from V and 7 bases from J, the gap between germline ends came to 8 bases. Germline V gene data show CDR1 as SEHNR and CDR2 as FQNEAQ (reference sequence). In DNA, the CDR3 is TGTGCCAGCAGCCCCAATCATGAAGCTTTCTTT. Its translation: CASSPNHEAFF. The full variable domain, in which reference TRBV7-9 and TRBJ1-1 provide the parts outside the CDR3, is DTGVSQNPRHKITKRGQNVTFRCDPISEHNRLYWYRQTLGQGPEFLTYFQNEAQLEKSRLLSDRFSAERPKGSFSTLEIQRTEQGDSAMYLCASSPNHEAFFGQGTRLTVV.

Concerning this clonotype: No conserved phenylalanine or tryptophan ends this CDR3, so it is likely a read error. J is TRBJ1-5 and V is TRBV5-4; D perhaps matches TRBD1 (5 bases). Trimming pared 7 bases from V and 2 bases from J, leaving 22 bases between. Germline V gives CDR1 SGHNT, CDR2 YYREEE (reference sequence). The CDR3 spans 17 residues. The CDR3 protein is CASGPRRQGRRNQPQHY. DNA of the CDR3: TGTGCCAGCGGCCCGCGGAGGCAGGGTAGACGCAATCAGCCCCAGCATTAT.

This clonotype was picked up a small number of times. A much larger clonotype is one base distant, so this may be a read error. The rearrangement links TRBV28 to TRBJ2-1; D unclear. Between the trimmed V and J ends, which lost 5 bases and 8 bases, there was a span of 16 bases. From germline, CDR1 is MDHEN and CDR2 SYDVKM. There are 14 residues in the CDR3. The CDR3 nucleotides are TGTGCCAGCAGTCCCAGGAGCCGCGGCTATGAGCAGTTCTTC. Translated, it gives CASSPRSRGYEQFF.

Details on this clonotype: No conserved phenylalanine or tryptophan is present at the end of the CDR3, so a read error is the likely explanation. This rearrangement joins TRBV14 to TRBJ2-1; 7 bases are a match to TRBD2. The CDR3 has 16 amino acids. J lost 5 bases, V lost 10 bases, and 17 bases had no gene match. Germline assignment: CDR1 SGHDN and CDR2 FVKESK. The CDR3 DNA sequence: TGTGCCAACAGTGCCGAAGCGGGATGGGTAAACAATGAGCAGTTCATC. Protein product: CANSAEAGWVNNEQFI.

Comment on this clonotype: In this CDR3 the conserved last residue, phenylalanine or tryptophan, is missing, so a read error is likely. The genes are TRBV29-1 and TRBJ2-1; TRBD2 agrees at 7 bases. Germline V CDR1 and CDR2: SQVTM, ANQGSEA. This CDR3 region has 14 residues. The V segment lost 8 bases and the J segment 0 bases; nucleotides outside the gene matches: 7. This CDR3 reads CSLQAGNSYNEQFL. For the CDR3, the DNA is TGCAGCCTCCAAGCGGGAAACTCCTACAATGAGCAGTTCCTC.

This clonotype was seen at least ten times. The gene calls are TRBV5-1 and TRBJ2-1; the D is unclear. The CDR3 is 15 amino acids. The V and J ends lost 0 bases and 0 bases respectively, with 7 bases between them. Germline loops: CDR1 SGHRS, CDR2 YFSETQ. The CDR3 sequence: CASSLDLSSYNEQFF. DNA for the CDR3: TGCGCCAGCAGCTTGGACCTTAGCTCCTACAATGAGCAGTTCTTC.

Many counts were recorded for this clonotype. V usage is TRBV10-3 and J usage is TRBJ1-5; the match to TRBD1 covers 9 bases. CDR1 and CDR2 from the germline V gene are ENHRY and SYGVKD. Trimming at V came to 5 bases and at J to 4 bases, leaving 3 bases not matched to a gene. The CDR3 covers 14 residues. CDR3 nucleotides: TGTGCCATCAGTCCGACAGGGGGTAATCAGCCCCAGCATTTT. It is translated as CAISPTGGNQPQHF.

The chain combines TRBV29-1 with TRBJ1-1, with a tentative D call TRBD1 (5 bases). The germline V gene has CDR1 SQVTM and CDR2 ANQGSEA. This CDR3 has 13 residues. DNA of the CDR3: TGCATCATCTCGAATCGGGGGGGAACTGAAGCTTTCTTT. Amino acids: CIISNRGGTEAFF.

Comment on this clonotype: As the CDR3 is not closed by the conserved phenylalanine or tryptophan, this likely results from a read error. The chain employs TRBV4-2 and TRBJ2-3, with D possibly being TRBD1 or TRBD2 (5 bases each). Trimming took 5 bases from V and 2 from J, leaving 14 bases between them. The CDR3 has 15 residues. Germline values: CDR1 LGHNA, CDR2 YNFKEQ. Written as DNA, the CDR3 is TGTGCCAGCAGCGACCGGGACCTGATCACAGATACGCAGTATTTG. Translating gives CASSDRDLITDTQYL.

This clonotype was counted only a few times. One junction end disagrees with the germline gene, perhaps due to a read error. J is TRBJ2-7 and V is TRBV6-2 or TRBV6-3; D gene unclear. In germline, CDR1 is MNHEY, CDR2 SVGEGT. CDR3 length: 13 residues. CDR3 amino acids: CASSYEVPYKQYF. CDR3 DNA sequence: TGTGCTAGCAGTTACGAAGTACCTTACAAGCAGTACTTC.

In the case of this clonotype: The junction shows a germline mismatch at one end, possibly a read error. The V and J genes are TRBV10-1 and TRBJ2-1, with 12 bases fitting TRBD2. The CDR3 loop spans 16 amino acids. CDR1 is WNHNN, CDR2 SYGVQD, per germline (reference sequence). The CDR3 spells CAGSDTTSGSDGEQFF. The DNA for the CDR3 is TGCGCCGGCAGTGACACGACTAGCGGGAGTGATGGTGAGCAGTTCTTT.

This clonotype was observed a single time. The chain has TRBV10-3 and TRBJ1-2; possibly TRBD1 for D (6 bases). The CDR3 totals 14 residues. Germline V gives CDR1 ENHRY, CDR2 SYGVKD. V was clipped by 6 bases and J by 3 bases, with 14 bases between them. Here the CDR3 DNA reads TGTGCCATCAGCGTGTCGTCAGGGGACTATGGCTACACCTTC. Translated: CAISVSSGDYGYTF.

This clonotype was seen repeatedly, ten times or more. This rearrangement joins TRBV12-3 or TRBV12-4 to TRBJ2-1; 7 nucleotides match TRBD2. The CDR3 spans 15 residues. V shed 5 bases, J shed 9 bases, and the junction held 13 bases outside the gene matches. CDR3 DNA sequence: TGTGCCAGCAGTAAGGCGGGGGACCGGTGGACTGAGCAGTTCTTC. This translates into CASSKAGDRWTEQFF.

A word on this clonotype: One end of the junction varies from germline; a read error may be responsible. The rearrangement joins TRBV4-2 to TRBJ2-1; 7 nucleotides match TRBD2. This CDR3 is 17 amino acids long. Germline CDR1 LGHNA, CDR2 YNFKEQ. CDR3 amino acids: CACSQVSAGYTGDEQFF. The CDR3 DNA follows: TGTGCCTGCAGCCAAGTTTCAGCGGGATATACGGGGGATGAGCAGTTCTTC.

On this clonotype itself: It is likely a read error, because the conserved phenylalanine at the end of the CDR3 is missing. Because the CDR3's place on the DNA is in doubt, the DNA is left out and the CDR3 is given as listed by TCRdb. The chain carries TRBV10-3 and TRBJ1-1; TRBD1 was called by the table and not checked on the DNA. Per the germline V gene, CDR1 is ENHRY and CDR2 is SYGVKD. The CDR3 sequence runs 12 residues, both termini included. Here the CDR3 reads CAISDLSTEASC.

Comments on this clonotype: Compared with germline, one end of the junction differs, possibly owing to a read error. This rearrangement joins TRBV5-4 to TRBJ2-5; D gene ambiguous. Per the germline V gene, CDR1 is SGHNT and CDR2 is YYREEE (reference sequence). This CDR3 has 15 residues. The CDR3 region is CASNLTVDGQETQYF. The DNA of the CDR3 is TGTGCCAGCAACTTGACCGTGGACGGCCAAGAGACCCAGTACTTC.

A remark on this clonotype: This may stem from a read error, because a much larger clone lies one nucleotide away. The V gene is TRBV28, the J gene TRBJ1-3; 7 nucleotides agree with TRBD1. Losses at the gene ends were 5 bases for V and 2 bases for J; bases not matched to a gene: 12. The CDR3 loop spans 17 amino acids. Germline V gene lookup returns CDR1 MDHEN and CDR2 SYDVKM. Written as DNA, the CDR3 is TGTGCCAGCAGTCTCATCCTGGGACAGACTACTGGAAACACCATATATTTT. It codes for CASSLILGQTTGNTIYF.

The sample holds one count of this clonotype. This clone may be a read error of a much larger clone one base away. The J gene is TRBJ1-2, the V gene TRBV28; D may be TRBD1 (6 bases). V was clipped by 10 bases and J by 2 bases, with 20 bases between them. This CDR3 spans 15 amino acids. Germline V gene data show CDR1 as MDHEN and CDR2 as SYDVKM. CDR3 in DNA: TGTGCCACGCCGCCGGAGTCAGGGGACAACTATGGCTACACCTTC. It translates to CATPPESGDNYGYTF.